The clone carrying this T cell receptor beta chain was observed a handful of times. Libraries were prepared by immunoSEQ multiplex PCR; TCRdb keeps only in-frame clonotypes and omits some of them. The sample records 50,000 to 65,000 clones, around 87% being singletons. The sample is drawn from a study of Tregs in tolerant kidney transplant recipients. Mixed chimerism was transient after nonmyeloablative marrow transplants from related graft donors. The trim removed 0 bases at V and 4 bases at J, leaving 14 bases unmatched. Germline assignment: CDR1 GTSNPN and CDR2 SVGIG (reference sequence). CDR3 length: 17 amino acids.

The chain links TRBV30 to TRBJ2-7; 8 bases match TRBD2. The clonotype originates from a human patient who received a combined kidney and bone marrow transplant. Some T cells may originate from the graft donor. The sequencing here drew on CD4+ T cells from blood (PBMCs), taken 6 months after the transplant. CDR3 in amino acids: CAWSVLPAGGLVYEQYF. The CDR3, as DNA: TGTGCCTGGAGTGTACTACCCGCGGGAGGACTCGTTTACGAGCAGTACTTC.